In this sample, the clone carrying this T cell receptor (beta chain) turned up once. These data come from a study of patients and donors after allogeneic stem cell transplantation. TCRdb re-analysed the RT-PCR reads in MiXCR, keeping a single row per CDR3 protein. The sample lists approximately 430,000 distinct CDR3 sequences, 16% occurring once. V dropped 0 bases and J dropped 8 bases, with 10 bases sitting between them. The CDR3 length is 13 residues. CDR1 MNHNY and CDR2 SVGAGI come from the germline V gene (reference sequence). The specimen was blood, either unsorted or a sorted T cell fraction (not recorded which). V is TRBV6-6 and J is TRBJ1-1; D unclear. The origin of this receptor is a human donor who was either an allogeneic HSCT recipient or a stem cell or donor lymphocyte infusion donor (not recorded which). It is not recorded whose cells these are; they may come from a transplant donor. CDR3 DNA sequence: TGTGCCAGCAGTTACTCGCCAGTATCGGAAGCTTTCTTT. This codes for CASSYSPVSEAFF.